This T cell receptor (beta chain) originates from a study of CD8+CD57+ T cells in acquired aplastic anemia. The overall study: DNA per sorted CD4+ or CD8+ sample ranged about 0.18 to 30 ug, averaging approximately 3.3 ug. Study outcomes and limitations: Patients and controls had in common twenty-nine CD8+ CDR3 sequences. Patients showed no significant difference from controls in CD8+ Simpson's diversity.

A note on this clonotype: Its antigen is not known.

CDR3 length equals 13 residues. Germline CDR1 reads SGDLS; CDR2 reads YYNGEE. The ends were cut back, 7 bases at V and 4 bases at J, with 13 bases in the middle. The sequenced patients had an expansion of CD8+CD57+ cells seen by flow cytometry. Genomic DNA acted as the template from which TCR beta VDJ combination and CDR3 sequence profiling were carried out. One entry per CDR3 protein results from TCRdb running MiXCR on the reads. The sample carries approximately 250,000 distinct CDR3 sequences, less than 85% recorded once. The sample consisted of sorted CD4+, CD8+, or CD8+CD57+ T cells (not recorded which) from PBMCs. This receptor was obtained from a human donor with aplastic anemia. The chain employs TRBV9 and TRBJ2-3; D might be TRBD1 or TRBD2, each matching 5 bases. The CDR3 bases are TGTGCCAGCGGGGACGGGCCCCCAGATACGCAGTATTTT. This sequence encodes CASGDGPPDTQYF.